One sample yielded the 18 T cell receptor beta chains listed below, sequenced in a study of blood T cell repertoires in COVID-19. Some clones are missing from TCRdb's copy, which holds only in-frame ones; the method was immunoSEQ multiplex PCR. The top ten hold around 13% of the sample, which has approximately 140,000 clones, roughly 76% seen once. The sequencing sample was made of peripheral blood. All receptors derive from an elderly man with acute or convalescent COVID-19.

The gene calls are TRBV3-1 (or the pseudogene TRBV3-2) and TRBJ2-5, with TRBD2 matching over 8 bases. CDR1 and CDR2 (germline): LGHDT, YNNKEL (reference sequence). J was trimmed by 5 bases and V by 2 bases; bases with no gene match: 10. The CDR3 totals 16 residues. The CDR3 sequence is CASSQPGTRFLETQYF. The CDR3 region has the DNA TGTGCCAGCAGCCAACCCGGGACTAGGTTTTTGGAGACCCAGTACTTC.

V and J are TRBV9 and TRBJ2-3, with TRBD2 matching over 10 bases. The V gene's germline CDR1 is SGDLS and CDR2 YYNGEE. V was pared by 0 bases and J by 6 bases, with 4 bases of the junction left unmatched. CDR3 length equals 15 residues. CDR3 nucleotides: TGTGCCAGCAGCGTAGGGCTAGCGGGGGTGGATACGCAGTATTTT. Its protein is CASSVGLAGVDTQYF.

V and J are TRBV4-2 and TRBJ2-1, with TRBD2 identical over 10 bases. Germline-derived CDR1 and CDR2 are LGHNA and YNFKEQ. The CDR3 has 15 residues. The trim removed 2 bases at V and 7 bases at J, leaving 5 bases unmatched. CDR3 sequence (DNA): TGTGCCAGCAGCCAACTAGCGGGGGAAAGGAATGAGCAGTTCTTC. This encodes CASSQLAGERNEQFF.

The V gene is TRBV28, the J gene TRBJ1-5, with D maybe TRBD1 (6 bases). The germline V gene has CDR1 MDHEN and CDR2 SYDVKM. Trimming pared 6 bases from V and 1 base from J, leaving 13 bases between. There are 15 residues in the CDR3. CDR3 region: CASSEGGGSNQPQHF. The CDR3 region has the DNA TGTGCCAGCAGCGAGGGAGGGGGAAGCAATCAGCCCCAGCATTTT.

The rearrangement uses TRBV30 and TRBJ2-2, with D uncertain. Looked up from germline, CDR1 is GTSNPN and CDR2 is SVGIG (reference sequence). CDR3 size: 13 residues. V dropped 3 bases and J dropped 8 bases, with 13 bases sitting between them. CDR3 region: CAWRTNAGGELFF. CDR3 nucleotides: TGTGCCTGGAGGACAAATGCCGGAGGGGAGCTGTTTTTT. The whole variable domain, remainder taken from reference TRBV30 and TRBJ2-2, is SQTIHQWPATLVQPVGSPLSLECTVEGTSNPNLYWYRQAAGRGLQLLFYSVGIGQISSEVPQNLSASRPQDRQFILSSKKLLLSDSGFYLCAWRTNAGGELFFGEGSRLTVL.

This rearrangement joins TRBV5-4 to TRBJ1-1; no clear D gene. The CDR3 is 13 amino acids. Germline assignment: CDR1 SGHNT and CDR2 YYREEE (reference sequence). V gave up 4 bases and J gave up 4 bases, with 11 bases separating them. The CDR3 reads CASSQVRSTEAFF. CDR3 nucleotide sequence: TGTGCCAGCAGCCAGGTTAGATCCACTGAAGCTTTCTTT.

This clone was counted once. V gene TRBV2 combines with J gene TRBJ1-5; D perhaps matches TRBD1 (5 bases). Trimming cost V 1 base and J 5 bases, with 9 bases left between them. In germline, CDR1 is SNHLY, CDR2 FYNNEI. The CDR3 is 14 amino acids. The CDR3 loop is CASSEGAGYQPQHF. In DNA form, the CDR3 reads TGTGCCAGCAGTGAAGGGGCAGGGTATCAGCCCCAGCATTTT.

V usage is TRBV6-5 and J usage is TRBJ2-7, with 9 positions matching TRBD1. This CDR3 has 15 amino acids. After removal of 7 bases from V and 3 bases from J, the junction contained 10 bases not matched to a gene. CDR1 MNHEY and CDR2 SVGAGI come from the germline V gene. The CDR3 spells CASNVWDRENYEQYF. CDR3 in DNA: TGTGCCAGCAACGTTTGGGACAGGGAAAACTACGAGCAGTACTTC.

This chain uses TRBV7-2 with TRBJ1-1; possibly TRBD1 for D (5 bases). The CDR3 has 14 amino acids. The germline CDR1 and CDR2 sequences are SGHTA and FQGNSA. V was cut by 7 bases and J by 1 base, with 13 bases left in between. The DNA for the CDR3 is TGTGCCAGCACCCCCCGCGGGGCGAACACTGAAGCTTTCTTT. Amino acids: CASTPRGANTEAFF.

The table lists this clone with a count of one. The chain uses TRBV7-2 and TRBJ2-5, with D maybe TRBD1 (5 bases). This CDR3 spans 12 amino acids. Germline V gene sequence: CDR1 SGHTA, CDR2 FQGNSA. Deletions cut 6 bases from V and 5 bases from J, with 10 bases between. The CDR3, as DNA: TGTGCCAGCAGTCAGGGTCGGGAGACCCAGTACTTC. Translated: CASSQGRETQYF.

The chain recombines TRBV5-6 with TRBJ2-5; the D is unclear. V lost 4 bases and J lost 2, with 3 bases in between. The CDR3 length is 11 residues. Germline V CDR1 and CDR2: SGHDT, YYEEEE. The CDR3 nucleotides are TGTGCCAGCAGCACTCAAGAGACCCAGTACTTC. Translated: CASSTQETQYF.

V and J are TRBV7-6 and TRBJ1-1; perhaps TRBD1 as D (6 bases). This CDR3 has 14 residues. Trimming pared 5 bases from V and 7 bases from J, leaving 17 bases between. Per germline, CDR1 SGHVS and CDR2 FNYEAQ. CDR3 residues: CASSVRGAGGEAFF. CDR3 sequence (DNA): TGTGCCAGCAGCGTACGGGGGGCCGGGGGTGAAGCTTTCTTT.

Notes on this clone: This sequence may be a read error, since a much larger clone differs from it by one base. V gene TRBV7-3 combines with J gene TRBJ1-1; 7 bases are a match to TRBD1. This CDR3 spans 13 amino acids. Per germline, CDR1 SGHTA and CDR2 FQGTGA. V was pared by 5 bases and J by 1 base, with 1 base of the junction left unmatched. Written as DNA, the CDR3 is TGTGCCAGCAGCCCAGGGGGGAACACTGAAGCTTTCTTT. Amino acid sequence: CASSPGGNTEAFF.

This sequence joins TRBV30 and TRBJ1-5; no clear D gene. The CDR3 has 14 residues. V was cut by 5 bases and J by 4 bases, with 15 bases left in between. CDR1 and CDR2 from the germline V gene are GTSNPN and SVGIG (reference sequence). The CDR3 loop reads CAWDPAGRNQPQHF. The DNA of the CDR3 is TGTGCCTGGGACCCGGCCGGGAGGAATCAGCCCCAGCATTTT.

The chain carries TRBV18 and TRBJ2-5; 9 positions match TRBD2. CDR1 KGHSH and CDR2 LQKENI come from the germline V gene. This CDR3 contains 15 residues. J gave up 1 base and V 3 bases, and 3 bases lay outside the gene matches. DNA of the CDR3: TGTGCCAGCTCACCGGGCGGGAGGGTCCAAGAGACCCAGTACTTC. Translated, it gives CASSPGGRVQETQYF.

This clone came up a few times. The gene calls are TRBV6-6 and TRBJ1-4; TRBD1 is a possible D gene (5 bases). V gave up 5 bases and J gave up 6 bases, with 19 bases separating them. CDR1 is MNHNY and CDR2 is SVGAGI in the germline V gene (reference sequence). The CDR3 has 16 residues. The CDR3 loop is CASSRARGGLDEKLFF. CDR3 nucleotides: TGTGCCAGCAGTCGAGCGAGGGGAGGCCTAGATGAAAAACTGTTTTTT.

The J gene is TRBJ2-1, the V gene TRBV19; TRBD2 is a possible D gene (6 bases). This CDR3 is built from 13 residues. Trimming left V 3 bases short and J 9 bases short, with 12 bases between. Germline V lookup: CDR1 LNHDA, CDR2 SQIVND (reference sequence). CDR3 region: CASSMGLQAEQFF. The CDR3 DNA reads as TGTGCCAGTAGTATGGGACTCCAGGCTGAGCAGTTCTTC.

Only a few counts were recorded for this clone. The V and J genes are TRBV7-9 and TRBJ2-1; tentatively, D is TRBD1 (6 bases). V dropped 6 bases and J dropped 5 bases, with 17 bases sitting between them. The CDR3 covers 15 residues. CDR1 SEHNR and CDR2 FQNEAQ come from the germline V gene (reference sequence). The CDR3 sequence is CASSLDRPSDNEQFF. CDR3 DNA sequence: TGTGCCAGCAGTCTGGACAGACCCAGTGACAATGAGCAGTTCTTC.